A selection of T cell receptor beta chains follows, all from one sample in a study of a mutant IDH1 vaccine in newly diagnosed glioma. Profiled with immunoSEQ multiplex PCR; TCRdb holds only in-frame clones, not every one. This sample carries 84,000 or so clones, about 81% of them seen once, and the ten largest clones take about 5.7%. These receptors' targets are unknown. Sequences were derived from PBMCs, sampled from a glioma patient whose treatment included an IDH1 peptide vaccine. These receptors originate from a man in his forties or fifties with glioma. Each CDR3 is given with its conserved first and last residue. Each record gives: CDR3 length, clone size, J gene, D gene, V gene, CDR3 protein, CDR3 DNA. D genes are given only for firm matches. The size entry is marked missing in some rows and otherwise reads once, few, many or a size class.

16	.	TRBJ1-1	.	TRBV5-8	CASSFEGRILSAEAFF	TGTGCCAGCAGCTTTGAGGGCCGCATTTTGTCGGCTGAAGCTTTCTTT
14	.	TRBJ2-2	.	TRBV10-3	CAAGLPEPTGELFF	TGTGCCGCGGGACTCCCGGAACCCACCGGGGAGCTGTTTTTT
16	.	TRBJ2-2	TRBD1	TRBV13	CASSLNGQGRDGELFF	TGTGCCAGCAGCTTAAACGGACAGGGGAGGGACGGGGAGCTGTTTTTT
16	.	TRBJ2-1	TRBD1	TRBV5-1	CASTETGTGIYNEQFF	TGCGCCAGCACAGAAACCGGGACAGGAATCTACAATGAGCAGTTCTTC
16	.	TRBJ2-7	.	TRBV4-1	CASSQDRGRGPYEQYF	TGCGCCAGCAGCCAAGATCGGGGCAGGGGACCCTACGAGCAGTACTTC
14	few	TRBJ2-2	TRBD1	TRBV5-4	CASSTDRKAGELFF	TGTGCCAGCAGCACGGACAGGAAGGCCGGGGAGCTGTTTTTT
15	.	TRBJ2-5	.	TRBV7-2	CASSPLGAAQETQYF	TGTGCCAGCAGCCCGTTAGGGGCGGCCCAAGAGACCCAGTACTTC
17	.	TRBJ1-6	.	TRBV5-1	CASSLSAGPGGDSPLHF	TGCGCCAGCAGCCTCTCGGCAGGACCAGGAGGGGATTCACCCCTCCACTTT
14	.	TRBJ1-2	TRBD1	TRBV7-9	CASSLTGTNYGYTF	TGTGCCAGCAGCTTGACAGGGACTAACTATGGCTACACCTTC
12	.	TRBJ2-3	.	TRBV7-9	CASSLLADTQYF	TGTGCCAGCAGCCTCTTGGCGGATACGCAGTATTTT
11	.	TRBJ2-7	.	TRBV2	CASILSKEQYF	TGTGCCAGCATCCTTTCTAAGGAGCAGTACTTC
15	.	TRBJ1-1	.	TRBV27	CASRLVPGRNTEAFF	TGTGCCAGCCGCCTTGTGCCGGGGCGAAACACTGAAGCTTTCTTT
15	once	TRBJ1-2	TRBD1	TRBV30	CAGSGTGHLGYGYTF	TGTGCCGGGTCCGGGACAGGGCACCTCGGCTATGGCTACACCTTC
15	.	TRBJ2-7	.	TRBV4-3	CASSQGPGKTYEQYF	TGCGCCAGCAGCCAAGGGCCGGGCAAAACCTACGAGCAGTACTTC
13	.	TRBJ1-2	.	TRBV30	CAWRSTGLDGYTF	TGTGCCTGGAGATCTACAGGGTTGGATGGCTACACCTTC
15	.	TRBJ1-2	TRBD1	TRBV19	CASSMGQGAWDGYTF	TGTGCCAGTAGTATGGGGCAGGGGGCATGGGATGGCTACACCTTC
15	.	TRBJ2-1	.	TRBV15	CATSRYPGSYNEQFF	TGTGCCACCAGCAGATACCCCGGCTCCTACAATGAGCAGTTCTTC
15	.	TRBJ1-2	.	TRBV27	CASSPSGSGRSGYTF	TGTGCCAGCAGTCCCTCGGGGTCCGGACGAAGTGGCTACACCTTC
15	.	TRBJ2-2	TRBD2	TRBV5-6	CASSLAGRNTGELFF	TGTGCCAGCAGCTTAGCGGGGCGAAACACCGGGGAGCTGTTTTTT
16	few	TRBJ1-1	.	TRBV9	CASSVGQGLTNTEAFF	TGTGCCAGCAGCGTAGGGCAGGGGCTAACGAACACTGAAGCTTTCTTT
11	.	TRBJ2-1	.	TRBV28	CASSDVGEQFF	TGTGCCAGCAGCGACGTGGGTGAGCAGTTCTTC
16	.	TRBJ2-7	TRBD1	TRBV7-2	CASSLIWQGAVYEQYF	TGTGCCAGCAGCTTAATCTGGCAGGGGGCCGTCTACGAGCAGTACTTC
16	few	TRBJ2-7	TRBD2	TRBV5-1	CASSRDLAGGPHEQYF	TGCGCCAGCAGCCGGGATCTAGCGGGAGGGCCCCACGAGCAGTACTTC
15	.	TRBJ2-5	.	TRBV4-1	CASSPQGIGSRTQYF	TGCGCCAGCAGTCCGCAGGGGATAGGTTCGAGGACCCAGTACTTC
17	.	TRBJ2-3	.	TRBV7-2	CASSSRQVSFRGDTQYF	TGTGCCAGCAGCTCAAGACAGGTTTCCTTTAGGGGAGATACGCAGTATTTT
15	.	TRBJ1-2	TRBD1	TRBV4-3	CASSQDHRGSYGYTF	TGCGCCAGCAGCCAAGATCACAGGGGTAGCTATGGCTACACCTTC
17	.	TRBJ1-5	TRBD1	TRBV7-2	CASSPNPGTGKQQPQHF	TGTGCCAGCAGCCCAAATCCCGGGACAGGGAAACAACAGCCCCAGCATTTT
14	.	TRBJ2-1	.	TRBV18	CASSPPTQTPKQFF	TGTGCCAGCTCACCTCCGACACAAACCCCGAAGCAGTTCTTC
15	.	TRBJ1-2	TRBD1	TRBV7-2	CASSLQSGTGYGYTF	TGTGCCAGCAGCCTGCAGTCAGGGACAGGTTATGGCTACACCTTC
14	.	TRBJ2-3	.	TRBV9	CASSVDTVVDTQYF	TGTGCCAGCAGCGTAGACACGGTCGTGGATACGCAGTATTTT
13	few	TRBJ1-1	.	TRBV18	CASSPTGLTEAFF	TGTGCCAGCTCACCTACAGGGTTAACTGAAGCTTTCTTT
15	.	TRBJ1-5	.	TRBV7-2	CASSLQFEGLSPQHF	TGTGCCAGCAGCTTACAATTTGAGGGCCTCAGCCCCCAGCATTTT